This TCR beta chain was profiled in a study of blood T cell repertoires in COVID-19. Turning to the study itself: Whether acute or convalescent, the COVID-19 samples came from the United States, Italy and Spain.

The table came from immunoSEQ multiplex PCR; TCRdb's copy has only in-frame clones and leaves some out. The table records 200,000 to 300,000 clones, 80% to 90% of them present only once. Ages ranged from roughly 18 to 95 years, with residence in about 23 US areas. Participants reported their clinical history, and cohort assignment relied on those reports. The length of the CDR3 is 15 residues. Germline-derived CDR1 and CDR2 are SGHKS and YYEKEE (reference sequence). Trimming at V came to 4 bases and at J to 3 bases, leaving 5 bases not matched to a gene. The specimen was PBMCs or T cells enriched from blood (not recorded which). The rearrangement joins TRBV5-5 to TRBJ1-3, with TRBD1 identical over 9 bases. This TCR came from a woman younger than 45 who had recovered from COVID-19. CDR3 sequence: CASSKGQGYGNTIYF. The CDR3 DNA reads as TGTGCCAGCAGCAAGGGACAGGGCTATGGAAACACCATATATTTT.